The 28 T cell receptor beta chains in this list originate from one sample, sequenced in a study of blood T cell repertoires in COVID-19. Libraries were prepared by immunoSEQ multiplex PCR; TCRdb keeps only in-frame clonotypes and omits some of them. The table has fewer than 200,000 clones, around three quarters seen once. Sequenced sample: PBMCs or T cells enriched from blood (not recorded which). Source of these receptors: a woman in her seventies in a cohort exposed to, infected with or recovered from COVID-19 (not recorded which).

This clone was observed a few times. The rearrangement joins TRBV29-1 to TRBJ2-7; 9 bases match TRBD2. In germline, CDR1 is SQVTM, CDR2 ANQGSEA. The CDR3 has 14 amino acids. V gave up 4 bases and J gave up 0 bases; unmatched junction bases: 4. This chain's CDR3 is CSVAGGGASYEQYF. Here the CDR3 DNA reads TGCAGCGTTGCTGGCGGGGGGGCCTCCTACGAGCAGTACTTC.

The J gene is TRBJ2-2, the V gene TRBV6-5, with D maybe TRBD1 (5 bases). The CDR3 is made up of 15 amino acids. Germline V CDR1 and CDR2: MNHEY, SVGAGI. Trimming took 2 bases from V and 2 from J, leaving 9 bases between them. CDR3 protein: CASSYGRVNTGELFF. As DNA, the CDR3 is TGTGCCAGCAGTTACGGCAGGGTAAACACCGGGGAGCTGTTTTTT.

The chain joins TRBV28 to TRBJ1-2, with 9 bases aligning to TRBD1. Trimming took 3 bases from V and 2 from J; bases not matched to a gene: 4. The germline gives CDR1 MDHEN, CDR2 SYDVKM. There are 15 residues in the CDR3. Written as DNA, the CDR3 is TGTGCCAGCAGTTTTAGCGGGACAGGGAACTATGGCTACACCTTC. This sequence encodes CASSFSGTGNYGYTF.

V gene TRBV28 combines with J gene TRBJ2-7; 8 bases align to TRBD2. This CDR3 is 13 amino acids long. The V and J ends lost 6 bases and 5 bases, in that order; junction bases with no gene match: 6. CDR1 MDHEN and CDR2 SYDVKM come from the germline V gene. The CDR3 region is CASSLSGSHEQYF. CDR3 sequence (DNA): TGTGCCAGCAGCCTAAGCGGGAGCCACGAGCAGTACTTC.

This chain uses TRBV28 with TRBJ1-5, with D possibly TRBD1 on 6 matching bases. V lost 10 bases, J lost 9 bases, and 13 bases lay in between. The CDR3 spans 11 residues. The germline gives CDR1 MDHEN, CDR2 SYDVKM. The DNA for the CDR3 is TGTGCCATCCAGGGGCGAGGGCCCCAGCATTTT. It yields the protein CAIQGRGPQHF. The whole variable domain, filled in from reference TRBV28 and TRBJ1-5, reads DVKVTQSSRYLVKRTGEKVFLECVQDMDHENMFWYRQDPGLGLRLIYFSYDVKMKEKGDIPEGYSVSREKKERFSLILESASTNQTSMYLCAIQGRGPQHFGDGTRLSIL.

The gene calls are TRBV2 and TRBJ2-2; D perhaps matches TRBD2 (5 bases). With 2 bases removed from V and 6 bases from J, the gap between germline ends came to 16 bases. This CDR3 region has 16 residues. Germline CDR1 reads SNHLY; CDR2 reads FYNNEI. The CDR3 is CASSELLGFGAGELFF. CDR3 DNA: TGTGCCAGCAGTGAATTACTAGGATTTGGGGCCGGGGAGCTGTTTTTT.

The chain carries TRBV18 and TRBJ2-7, with no clear D. The germline CDR1 and CDR2 sequences are KGHSH and LQKENI. The germline V and J ends were trimmed by 2 bases and 7 bases, with 12 bases remaining between them. The CDR3 extends over 13 amino acids. CDR3 residues: CASSPLNSWEQYF. CDR3 nucleotide sequence: TGTGCCAGCTCACCATTGAACTCATGGGAGCAGTACTTC.

In its sample, this clone was seen a few times. The gene calls are TRBV2 and TRBJ2-2; a possible D gene is TRBD2 (5 bases). V was cut by 4 bases and J by 2 bases, with 11 bases left in between. Germline V lookup: CDR1 SNHLY, CDR2 FYNNEI. This CDR3 is built from 15 residues. CDR3 DNA sequence: TGTGCCAGCAGTGTGAGTAGCGCTAACACCGGGGAGCTGTTTTTT. Protein product: CASSVSSANTGELFF.

This clone was seen a handful of times. The V and J genes are TRBV28 and TRBJ1-2, with unresolved D. The germline V gene has CDR1 MDHEN and CDR2 SYDVKM. This CDR3 has 14 residues. Trimming removed 4 bases from V and 2 bases from J, with 11 bases in between. The CDR3 DNA reads TGTGCCAGCAGTTCCGGGATCTTGAACTATGGCTACACCTTC. Translating gives CASSSGILNYGYTF.

The genes are TRBV28 and TRBJ2-7; a possible D gene is TRBD1 (5 bases). The CDR3 is 13 residues long. CDR1 MDHEN and CDR2 SYDVKM come from the germline V gene. Trimming took 7 bases from V and 7 from J, leaving 17 bases between them. CDR3 region: CASNQGGLGEQYF. CDR3 coding DNA: TGTGCCAGCAATCAGGGTGGTTTAGGAGAGCAGTACTTC.

The chain employs TRBV5-8 and TRBJ1-3; weak D call: TRBD1 (5 bases). CDR1 SGHTS and CDR2 YDEGEE come from the germline V gene. The CDR3 length is 15 residues. V lost 6 bases and J lost 2, with 15 bases in between. CDR3 in DNA: TGTGCCAGCACCTTAGGGGTGCCTACTGGAAACACCATATATTTT. It encodes CASTLGVPTGNTIYF.

This clone has just one count. The V and J genes are TRBV4-1 and TRBJ2-7; 7 bases align to TRBD1. V dropped 3 bases and J dropped 4; count of bases not matched to a gene: 6. The V gene's germline CDR1 is MGHRA and CDR2 YSYEKL. The CDR3 is 14 residues long. The CDR3 DNA reads as TGCGCCAGCAGCCAGGGACAGACTATTTACGAGCAGTACTTC. Amino acids: CASSQGQTIYEQYF.

The chain carries TRBV10-1 and TRBJ2-3, with D possibly being TRBD1 (5 bases). Germline V gene lookup returns CDR1 WNHNN and CDR2 SYGVQD (reference sequence). Trimming cost V 4 bases and J 8 bases, with 10 bases left between them. CDR3 size: 12 residues. In DNA, the CDR3 is TGCGCCAGCAGTGGGGCTCAGGGTACGCAGTATTTT. Amino acid sequence: CASSGAQGTQYF.

CDR3: CASSSVDAGELFF. The CDR3 DNA reads as TGCGCCAGCAGCTCCGTAGATGCCGGGGAGCTGTTTTTT. The chain links TRBV5-1 to TRBJ2-2; D remains ambiguous. V was cut by 3 bases and J by 6 bases, with 9 bases left in between. Per germline, CDR1 SGHRS and CDR2 YFSETQ. The CDR3 consists of 13 residues. Drawing the rest from reference TRBV5-1 and TRBJ2-2, the complete variable domain is KAGVTQTPRYLIKTRGQQVTLSCSPISGHRSVSWYQQTPGQGLQFLFEYFSETQRNKGNFPGRFSGRQFSNSRSEMNVSTLELGDSALYLCASSSVDAGELFFGEGSRLTVL.

Details on this clone: Other nucleotide sequences in the sample specify the same CDR3. This chain joins TRBV20-1 and TRBJ1-1; D ambiguous. Germline CDR1 and CDR2: DFQATT and SNEGSKA (reference sequence). Trimming took 5 bases from V and 0 from J, leaving 4 bases between them. The CDR3 consists of 11 residues. The CDR3 sequence: CSAPLNTEAFF. The CDR3 DNA follows: TGCAGTGCTCCCTTGAACACTGAAGCTTTCTTT.

V and J are TRBV5-1 and TRBJ2-1, with no clear D. The germline V gene encodes CDR1 SGHRS and CDR2 YFSETQ. The CDR3 runs 14 residues. V was cut by 0 bases and J by 7 bases, with 11 bases left in between. Here the CDR3 DNA reads TGCGCCAGCAGCTTGGGAGACTGGTCGAATGAGCAGTTCTTC. It specifies CASSLGDWSNEQFF.

The chain employs TRBV3-1 (or the pseudogene TRBV3-2) and TRBJ2-5; a weak D match, TRBD2 (5 bases). The CDR3 spans 14 residues. The V gene's germline CDR1 is LGHDT and CDR2 YNNKEL (reference sequence). V lost 4 bases and J lost 3, with 12 bases in between. The CDR3, as DNA: TGTGCCAGCAGCCCCCCGGGGATGGAAGAGACCCAGTACTTC. This encodes CASSPPGMEETQYF.

CDR3 sequence reads: CASSDGGETQYF. DNA of the CDR3: TGTGCCAGCAGTGACGGGGGGGAGACCCAGTACTTC. The chain couples TRBV2 to TRBJ2-5, with TRBD2 identical over 7 bases. Germline-derived CDR1 and CDR2 are SNHLY and FYNNEI. This CDR3 is 12 amino acids long. Trimming took 3 bases from V and 5 from J; bases not matched to a gene: 0.

A few counts support this clone. The rearrangement links TRBV18 to TRBJ2-1; D might be TRBD2 (7 bases). Germline lookup yields CDR1 KGHSH and CDR2 LQKENI. Between the trimmed V and J ends, which lost 2 bases and 0 bases, there was a span of 14 bases. This CDR3 is built from 17 residues. Written as DNA, the CDR3 is TGTGCCAGCTCACCAAGGGGGGGTAGGAGCTCCTACAATGAGCAGTTCTTC. Its protein product is CASSPRGGRSSYNEQFF.

V is TRBV18 and J is TRBJ1-1; no clear D gene. The CDR3 spans 15 residues. V lost 0 bases and J 0 bases, leaving 8 bases between the germline ends. The germline V gene encodes CDR1 KGHSH and CDR2 LQKENI. CDR3 sequence: CASSPPGAVNTEAFF. In nucleotides, the CDR3 is TGTGCCAGCTCACCACCGGGAGCCGTGAACACTGAAGCTTTCTTT.

In this sample, this clone turned up once. The V gene is TRBV28, the J gene TRBJ2-3; TRBD2 might be the D (6 bases). V lost 8 bases and J 0 bases, leaving 15 bases between the germline ends. This CDR3 is built from 15 residues. CDR1 is MDHEN, CDR2 SYDVKM, per germline. Here the CDR3 reads CASAVGGTSTDTQYF. The CDR3 DNA sequence: TGTGCCAGCGCCGTGGGCGGGACGAGCACAGATACGCAGTATTTT. The whole variable domain, filled in from reference TRBV28 and TRBJ2-3, reads DVKVTQSSRYLVKRTGEKVFLECVQDMDHENMFWYRQDPGLGLRLIYFSYDVKMKEKGDIPEGYSVSREKKERFSLILESASTNQTSMYLCASAVGGTSTDTQYFGPGTRLTVL.

The rearrangement links TRBV4-3 to TRBJ2-1; 8 bases fit TRBD1. V trimming: 0 bases; J trimming: 14 bases; junction bases outside the gene matches: 9. Looked up from germline, CDR1 is LGHNA and CDR2 is YSLEER. The CDR3 totals 14 residues. CDR3 in DNA: TGCGCCAGCAGCCAAGAAGGGTCCGGGACAGGAAAGTTCTTC. Translating it yields CASSQEGSGTGKFF.

A few counts support this clone. The chain has TRBV5-1 and TRBJ1-6; no firm D call. V was clipped by 0 bases and J by 5 bases, with 6 bases between them. Germline CDR1 is SGHRS and CDR2 is YFSETQ. This CDR3 has 14 amino acids. In nucleotides, the CDR3 is TGCGCCAGCAGCTTGGCCACACATAATTCACCCCTCCACTTT. Encoded protein: CASSLATHNSPLHF.

In this sample, this clone turned up a few times. The sample carries other DNA sequences with the same CDR3. J is TRBJ1-2 and V is TRBV28; tentative D call: TRBD1 (5 bases). CDR3 size: 12 residues. The V end lost 3 bases, the J end lost 4 bases, and 6 bases lay between the germline ends. Germline V gene lookup returns CDR1 MDHEN and CDR2 SYDVKM. The CDR3 region is CASSLQGYGYTF. The CDR3 DNA is TGTGCCAGCAGTTTGCAGGGCTATGGCTACACCTTC.

The chain is built from TRBV29-1 and TRBJ1-2; D is perhaps TRBD1 (6 bases). Trimming shortened V by 2 bases and J by 6 bases, and 19 bases separated the two germline ends. Germline CDR1 is SQVTM and CDR2 is ANQGSEA. This CDR3 region has 15 residues. CDR3 DNA sequence: TGCAGCGTTGAAAGGGGATTACAGGGAGAAAATGGCTACACCTTC. Translating it yields CSVERGLQGENGYTF.

This chain connects TRBV28 to TRBJ1-1; possibly TRBD1 for D (6 bases). The CDR3 loop spans 15 amino acids. The germline CDR1 and CDR2 sequences are MDHEN and SYDVKM. V was trimmed by 6 bases and J by 0 bases, leaving 14 bases between them. The CDR3 nucleotides are TGTGCCAGCAGGGCCCCAGGGGAAATGAACACTGAAGCTTTCTTT. It encodes CASRAPGEMNTEAFF.

In DNA form, the CDR3 reads TGCGCCAGCAGCATCGGACTAGCGGGGACGAACACCGGGGAGCTGTTTTTT. Its translation is CASSIGLAGTNTGELFF. This sequence joins TRBV5-1 and TRBJ2-2, with 12 bases that match TRBD2. CDR3 length: 17 residues. From germline, CDR1 is SGHRS and CDR2 YFSETQ. V gave up 4 bases and J gave up 0 bases; unmatched junction bases: 4.

The chain has TRBV6-5 and TRBJ1-1; unclear D gene. CDR3 length equals 12 residues. Germline-derived CDR1 and CDR2 are MNHEY and SVGAGI. V dropped 3 bases and J dropped 2 bases, with 4 bases sitting between them. This CDR3 reads CASSYRNTEAFF. The CDR3 DNA follows: TGTGCCAGCAGTTATCGTAACACTGAAGCTTTCTTT.